The following is a T cell receptor beta chain sequence with its context. Its antigen specificity is not known. Sequencer: Illumina MiSeq. Reprocessed by TCRdb, the reads give a single entry per CDR3 protein sequence, without DNA. This sample's records show about 5,600 distinct CDR3 sequences. Over 4.5% of the sample is held by the ten biggest clonotypes. This sample is drawn from a study of diagnostic markers for celiac disease (dated by TCRdb to the early 2020s). The germline V gene encodes CDR1 DFQATT and CDR2 SNEGSKA (reference sequence). The CDR3 has 13 amino acids, counting the end cysteine and phenylalanine. Only the protein is available.

This TCR derives from a human donor. This table probably holds off-target reads from a library built for another chain. Sample: either unsorted cells or a sorted T cell fraction (not recorded which). In this chain, TRBV20-1 is recombined with TRBJ1-5. The CDR3 corresponds to CSAKGSLNQPQHF.